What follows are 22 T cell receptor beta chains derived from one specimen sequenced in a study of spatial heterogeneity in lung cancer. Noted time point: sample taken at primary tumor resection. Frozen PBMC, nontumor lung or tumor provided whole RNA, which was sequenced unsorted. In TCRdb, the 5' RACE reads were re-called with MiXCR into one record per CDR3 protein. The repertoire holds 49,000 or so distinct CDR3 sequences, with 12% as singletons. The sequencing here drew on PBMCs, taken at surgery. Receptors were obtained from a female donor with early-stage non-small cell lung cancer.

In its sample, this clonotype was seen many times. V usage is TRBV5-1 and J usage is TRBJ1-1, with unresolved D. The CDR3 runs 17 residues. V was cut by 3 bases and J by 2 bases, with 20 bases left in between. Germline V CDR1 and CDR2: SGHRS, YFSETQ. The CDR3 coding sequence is TGCGCCAGCAGCTCCTCACCTATGGACCGAATAAACACTGAAGCTTTCTTT. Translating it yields CASSSSPMDRINTEAFF. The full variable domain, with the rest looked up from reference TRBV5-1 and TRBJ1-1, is KAGVTQTPRYLIKTRGQQVTLSCSPISGHRSVSWYQQTPGQGLQFLFEYFSETQRNKGNFPGRFSGRQFSNSRSEMNVSTLELGDSALYLCASSSSPMDRINTEAFFGQGTRLTVV.

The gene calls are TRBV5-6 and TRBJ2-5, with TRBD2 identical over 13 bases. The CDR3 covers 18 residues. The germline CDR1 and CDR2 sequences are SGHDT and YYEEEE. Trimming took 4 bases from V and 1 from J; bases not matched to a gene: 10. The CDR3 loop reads CASSRGTSGDLLQETQYF. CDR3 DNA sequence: TGTGCCAGCAGCCGCGGGACTAGCGGGGATCTCCTCCAAGAGACCCAGTACTTC. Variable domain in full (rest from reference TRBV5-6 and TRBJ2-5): DAGVTQSPTHLIKTRGQQVTLRCSPKSGHDTVSWYQQALGQGPQFIFQYYEEEERQRGNFPDRFSGHQFPNYSSELNVNALLLGDSALYLCASSRGTSGDLLQETQYFGPGTRLLVL.

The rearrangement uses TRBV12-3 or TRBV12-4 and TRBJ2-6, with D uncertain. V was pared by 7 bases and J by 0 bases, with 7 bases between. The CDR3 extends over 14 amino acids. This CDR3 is CASMGNSGANVLTF. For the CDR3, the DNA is TGTGCCAGCATGGGGAACTCTGGGGCCAACGTCCTGACTTTC.

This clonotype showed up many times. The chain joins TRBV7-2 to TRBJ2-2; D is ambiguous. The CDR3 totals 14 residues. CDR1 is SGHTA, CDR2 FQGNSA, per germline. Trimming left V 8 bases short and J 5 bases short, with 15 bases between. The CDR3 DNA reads TGTGCCAGCCGGGTGAACGCGGTGACCGGGGAGCTGTTTTTT. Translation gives CASRVNAVTGELFF.

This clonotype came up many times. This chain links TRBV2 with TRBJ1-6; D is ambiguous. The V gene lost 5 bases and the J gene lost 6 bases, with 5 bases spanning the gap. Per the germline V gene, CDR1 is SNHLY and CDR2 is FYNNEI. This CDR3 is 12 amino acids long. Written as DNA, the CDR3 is TGTGCCAGCAGTAGAGTTAATTCACCCCTCCACTTT. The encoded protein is CASSRVNSPLHF.

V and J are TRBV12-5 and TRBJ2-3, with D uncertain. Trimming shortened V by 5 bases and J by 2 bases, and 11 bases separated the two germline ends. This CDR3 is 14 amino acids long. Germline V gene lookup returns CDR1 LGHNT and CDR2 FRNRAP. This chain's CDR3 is CASGPGDPTDTQYF. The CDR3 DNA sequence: TGTGCTAGTGGTCCGGGTGATCCCACAGATACGCAGTATTTT.

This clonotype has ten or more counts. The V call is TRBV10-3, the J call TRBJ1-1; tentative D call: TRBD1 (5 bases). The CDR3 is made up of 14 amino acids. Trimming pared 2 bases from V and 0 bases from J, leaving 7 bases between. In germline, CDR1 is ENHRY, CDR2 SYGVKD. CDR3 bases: TGTGCCATCAGTGAGCAGGGAGTGAACACTGAAGCTTTCTTT. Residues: CAISEQGVNTEAFF.

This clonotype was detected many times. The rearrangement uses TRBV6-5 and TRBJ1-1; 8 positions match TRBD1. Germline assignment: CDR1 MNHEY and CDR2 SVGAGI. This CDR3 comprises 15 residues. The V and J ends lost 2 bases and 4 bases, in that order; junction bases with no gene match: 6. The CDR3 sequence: CASSYARQGSTEAFF. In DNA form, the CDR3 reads TGTGCCAGCAGTTACGCCCGACAGGGGAGCACTGAAGCTTTCTTT.

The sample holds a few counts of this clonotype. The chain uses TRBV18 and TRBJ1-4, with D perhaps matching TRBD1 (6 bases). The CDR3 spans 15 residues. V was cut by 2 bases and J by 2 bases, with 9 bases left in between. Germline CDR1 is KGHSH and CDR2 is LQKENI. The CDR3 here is CASSPNQGTNEKLFF. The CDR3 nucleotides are TGTGCCAGCTCACCAAATCAGGGGACTAATGAAAAACTGTTTTTT.

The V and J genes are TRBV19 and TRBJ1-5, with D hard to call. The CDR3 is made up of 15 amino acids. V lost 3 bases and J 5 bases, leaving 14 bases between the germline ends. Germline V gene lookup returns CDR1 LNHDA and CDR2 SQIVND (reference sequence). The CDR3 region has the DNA TGTGCCAGTAGTATCAGTGGGCGATCCTATCAGCCCCAGCATTTT. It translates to CASSISGRSYQPQHF.

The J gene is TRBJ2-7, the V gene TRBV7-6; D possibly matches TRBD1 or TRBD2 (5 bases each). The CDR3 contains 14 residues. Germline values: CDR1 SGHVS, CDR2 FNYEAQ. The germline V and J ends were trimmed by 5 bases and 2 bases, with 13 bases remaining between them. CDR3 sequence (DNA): TGTGCCAGCAGCCCCTTAAGGGGACCCTACGAGCAGTACTTC. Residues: CASSPLRGPYEQYF.

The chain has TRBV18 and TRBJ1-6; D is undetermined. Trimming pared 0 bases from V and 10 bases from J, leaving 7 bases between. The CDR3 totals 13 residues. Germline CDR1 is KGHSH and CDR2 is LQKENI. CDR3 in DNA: TGTGCCAGCTCACCACCGGACGCCTCACCCCTCCACTTT. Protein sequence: CASSPPDASPLHF.

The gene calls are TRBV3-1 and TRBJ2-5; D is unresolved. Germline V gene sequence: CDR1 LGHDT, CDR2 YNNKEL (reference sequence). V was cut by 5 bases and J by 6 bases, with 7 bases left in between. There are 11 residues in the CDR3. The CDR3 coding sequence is TGTGCCAGCAGCGGGGTGAAGACCCAGTACTTC. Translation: CASSGVKTQYF.

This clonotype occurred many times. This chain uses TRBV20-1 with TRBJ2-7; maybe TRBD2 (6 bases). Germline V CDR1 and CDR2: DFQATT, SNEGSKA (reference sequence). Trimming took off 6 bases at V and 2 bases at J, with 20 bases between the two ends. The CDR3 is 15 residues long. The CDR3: CSAREQAGLAYEQYF. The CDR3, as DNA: TGCAGTGCCCGCGAGCAGGCGGGGCTAGCCTACGAGCAGTACTTC.

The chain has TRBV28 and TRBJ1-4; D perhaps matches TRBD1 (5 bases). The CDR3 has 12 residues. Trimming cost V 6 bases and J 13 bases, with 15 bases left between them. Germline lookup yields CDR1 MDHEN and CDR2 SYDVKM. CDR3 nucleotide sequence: TGTGCCAGCAGCTCCGGGGGGTTACGACTGTTTTTT. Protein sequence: CASSSGGLRLFF. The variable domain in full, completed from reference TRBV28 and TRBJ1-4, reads DVKVTQSSRYLVKRTGEKVFLECVQDMDHENMFWYRQDPGLGLRLIYFSYDVKMKEKGDIPEGYSVSREKKERFSLILESASTNQTSMYLCASSSGGLRLFFGSGTQLSVL.

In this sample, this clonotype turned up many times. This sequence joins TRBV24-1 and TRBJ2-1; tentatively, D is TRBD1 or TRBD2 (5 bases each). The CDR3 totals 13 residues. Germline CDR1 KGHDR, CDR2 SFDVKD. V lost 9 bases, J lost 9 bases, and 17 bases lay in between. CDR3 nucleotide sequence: TGTGCCACCGCGGGCCGGGGCACAGGTGAGCAGTTCTTC. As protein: CATAGRGTGEQFF.

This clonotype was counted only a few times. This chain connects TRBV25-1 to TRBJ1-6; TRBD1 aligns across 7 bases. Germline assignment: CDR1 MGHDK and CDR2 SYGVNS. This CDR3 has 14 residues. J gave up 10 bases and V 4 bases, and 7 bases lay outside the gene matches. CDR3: CASSGPGGVSPLHF. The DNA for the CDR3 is TGTGCCAGCAGTGGCCCAGGGGGGGTATCACCCCTCCACTTT.

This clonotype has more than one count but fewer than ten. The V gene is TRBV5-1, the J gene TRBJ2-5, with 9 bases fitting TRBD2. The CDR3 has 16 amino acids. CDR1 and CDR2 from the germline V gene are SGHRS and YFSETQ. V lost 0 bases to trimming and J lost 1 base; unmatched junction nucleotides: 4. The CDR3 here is CASSLVVGLAQETQYF. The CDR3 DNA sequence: TGCGCCAGCAGCTTGGTAGTGGGACTAGCCCAAGAGACCCAGTACTTC.

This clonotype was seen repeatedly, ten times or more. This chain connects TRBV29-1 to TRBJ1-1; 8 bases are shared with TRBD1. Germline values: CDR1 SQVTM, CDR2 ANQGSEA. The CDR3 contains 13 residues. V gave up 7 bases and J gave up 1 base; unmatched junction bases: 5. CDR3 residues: CSAVRGRNTEAFF. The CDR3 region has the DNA TGCAGCGCTGTCAGGGGGCGGAACACTGAAGCTTTCTTT. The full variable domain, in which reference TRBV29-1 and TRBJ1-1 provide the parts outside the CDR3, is SAVISQKPSRDICQRGTSLTIQCQVDSQVTMMFWYRQQPGQSLTLIATANQGSEATYESGFVIDKFPISRPNLTFSTLTVSNMSPEDSSIYLCSAVRGRNTEAFFGQGTRLTVV.

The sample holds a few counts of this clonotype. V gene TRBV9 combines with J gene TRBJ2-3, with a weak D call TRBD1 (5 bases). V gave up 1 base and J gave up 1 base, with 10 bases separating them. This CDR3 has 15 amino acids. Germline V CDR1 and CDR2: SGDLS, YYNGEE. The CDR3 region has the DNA TGTGCCAGCAGCGTATTTGACAGAGGCACAGATACGCAGTATTTT. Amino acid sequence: CASSVFDRGTDTQYF.

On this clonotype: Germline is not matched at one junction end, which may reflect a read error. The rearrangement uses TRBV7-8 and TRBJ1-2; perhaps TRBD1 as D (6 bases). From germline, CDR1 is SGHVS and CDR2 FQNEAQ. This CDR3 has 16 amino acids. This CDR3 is CASSSLGHDENYGDTF. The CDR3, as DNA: TGTGCCAGCAGCTCACTGGGACACGACGAAAACTATGGCGACACCTTC.

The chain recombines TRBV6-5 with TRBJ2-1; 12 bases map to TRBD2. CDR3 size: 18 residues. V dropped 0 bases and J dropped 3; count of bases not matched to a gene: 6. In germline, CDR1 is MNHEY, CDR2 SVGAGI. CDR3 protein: CASSYSRASGGGYNEQFF. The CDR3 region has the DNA TGTGCCAGCAGTTACTCGAGGGCTAGCGGGGGGGGCTACAATGAGCAGTTCTTC.